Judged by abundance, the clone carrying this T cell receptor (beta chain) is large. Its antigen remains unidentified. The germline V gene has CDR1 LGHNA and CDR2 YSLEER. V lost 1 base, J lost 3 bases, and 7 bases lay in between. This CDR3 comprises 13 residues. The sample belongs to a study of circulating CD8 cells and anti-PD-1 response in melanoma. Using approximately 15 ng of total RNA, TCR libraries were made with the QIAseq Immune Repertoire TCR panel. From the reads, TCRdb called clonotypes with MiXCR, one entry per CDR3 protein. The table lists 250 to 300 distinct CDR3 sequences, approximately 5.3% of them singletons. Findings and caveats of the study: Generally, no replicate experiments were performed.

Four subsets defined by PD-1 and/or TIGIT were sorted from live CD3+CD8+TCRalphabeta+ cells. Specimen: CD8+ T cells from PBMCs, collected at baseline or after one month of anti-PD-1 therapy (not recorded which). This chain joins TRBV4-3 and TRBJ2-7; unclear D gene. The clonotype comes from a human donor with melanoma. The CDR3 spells CASSQGPFYEQYF. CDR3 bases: TGCGCCAGCAGCCAAGGACCCTTCTACGAGCAGTACTTC.